The 14 T cell receptor beta chains reported below all come from one sample, sequenced in a study of T-cell memory formation after mild COVID-19 (dated by TCRdb to the early 2020s). Library construction relied on 5' RACE. The listed sequencing device is Illumina NovaSeq 6000. TCRdb took the public reads, trimmed them with fastp at Q25, ran MiXCR for clone calling and kept in-frame beta chains. Every entry covers one CDR3 protein and lists the most common genes and DNA from its rows. This sample is represented by around 320,000 distinct CDR3 sequences; approximately 15% of them were singletons. Together, the top ten hold 21% of the sample. Sequencing was performed on PBMCs or a T cell subset sorted from them (not recorded which). The receptors stem from a man aged 18 to 30 who had mild COVID-19 (a few samples of this study predate the infection). The sample titles of this study are shuffled in the database, so cell type and time point are left out; the donor was told from shared clones.

This clonotype was seen more than once but under ten times. The chain couples TRBV7-2 to TRBJ2-1; 11 bases align to TRBD2. The length of the CDR3 is 15 residues. Germline V gene data show CDR1 as SGHTA and CDR2 as FQGNSA. Trimming cost V 3 bases and J 7 bases; bases outside gene matches: 5. The chain's CDR3 is CASSFSGGARNEQFF. The CDR3 DNA is TGTGCCAGCAGCTTTAGCGGGGGGGCTCGGAATGAGCAGTTCTTC. Filled out from reference TRBV7-2 and TRBJ2-1, the complete variable domain reads GAGVSQSPSNKVTEKGKDVELRCDPISGHTALYWYRQSLGQGLEFLIYFQGNSAPDKSGLPSDRFSAERTGGSVSTLTIQRTQQEDSAVYLCASSFSGGARNEQFFGPGTRLTVL.

In its sample, this clonotype was seen a few times. The rearrangement uses TRBV5-1 and TRBJ2-7; 12 nucleotides agree with TRBD2. CDR1 and CDR2 from the germline V gene are SGHRS and YFSETQ. J lost 2 bases, V lost 6 bases, and 3 bases had no gene match. This CDR3 has 14 residues. The CDR3 nucleotides read TGCGCCAGCACTCTAGCGGGGGGGACCTACGAGCAGTACTTC. It translates to CASTLAGGTYEQYF.

The J gene is TRBJ1-4, the V gene TRBV7-9, with D perhaps TRBD1 (5 bases). Germline V lookup: CDR1 SEHNR, CDR2 FQNEAQ (reference sequence). The CDR3 is 14 amino acids. The V end was cut by 0 bases, the J end by 8 bases, with 10 bases between. The CDR3 DNA reads TGTGCCAGCAGCTTAGCAGGGGCGAACGAAAAACTGTTTTTT. It yields the protein CASSLAGANEKLFF.

This clonotype was detected many times. V and J are TRBV4-2 and TRBJ2-1; 8 bases are shared with TRBD2. The J segment lost 5 bases and the V segment lost 4 bases, leaving 10 bases of the junction unmatched. Germline CDR1 reads LGHNA; CDR2 reads YNFKEQ. CDR3 size: 16 residues. CDR3 DNA sequence: TGTGCCAGCAGCCCGCATGCGGGAGGAGTCAACAATGAGCAGTTCTTC. It yields the protein CASSPHAGGVNNEQFF.

The rearrangement uses TRBV6-2 or TRBV6-3 and TRBJ2-5, with unresolved D. The V and J ends lost 11 bases and 5 bases respectively, with 6 bases between them. Germline V gene data show CDR1 as MNHEY and CDR2 as SVGEGT. The CDR3 runs 9 residues. The CDR3 reads CAGVETQYF. The CDR3 DNA is TGTGCCGGAGTGGAGACCCAGTACTTC.

A few counts support this clonotype. The rearrangement uses TRBV7-9 and TRBJ2-3; the match to TRBD2 covers 7 bases. Germline CDR1 is SEHNR and CDR2 is FQNEAQ (reference sequence). The V and J ends lost 6 bases and 6 bases, in that order; junction bases with no gene match: 9. The CDR3 consists of 14 residues. The CDR3 protein is CASRSYGGFDTQYF. CDR3 bases: TGTGCCAGCAGATCCTACGGGGGGTTTGATACGCAGTATTTT.

V usage is TRBV12-3 or TRBV12-4 and J usage is TRBJ2-1; TRBD2 aligns across 9 bases. Trimming removed 1 base from V and 7 bases from J; junction bases left unmatched: 5. The CDR3 totals 15 residues. The CDR3 DNA reads as TGTGCCAGCAGTTTAGGAAGCGGGGGGATTAATGAGCAGTTCTTC. Translated: CASSLGSGGINEQFF.

The gene calls are TRBV12-3 or TRBV12-4 and TRBJ2-1; TRBD1 agrees at 11 bases. The CDR3 is 13 residues long. Trimming removed 5 bases from V and 9 bases from J; junction bases left unmatched: 3. The CDR3 is CASSGQGAIEQFF. The CDR3 DNA reads TGTGCCAGCAGTGGACAGGGGGCGATTGAGCAGTTCTTC.

CDR3: CASSPAEGDYEQYF. Here the CDR3 DNA reads TGCGCCAGCAGCCCCGCTGAGGGCGACTACGAGCAGTACTTC. The chain links TRBV4-1 to TRBJ2-7; a weak D match, TRBD2 (5 bases). CDR3 length: 14 residues. With 4 bases removed from V and 3 bases from J, the gap between germline ends came to 13 bases. Germline V gene lookup returns CDR1 MGHRA and CDR2 YSYEKL.

This clonotype has a handful of counts. The chain is built from TRBV7-2 and TRBJ1-1; D unclear. The CDR3 runs 12 residues. From germline, CDR1 is SGHTA and CDR2 FQGNSA. Trimming removed 5 bases at V and 4 bases at J, with 8 bases between. Written as DNA, the CDR3 is TGTGCCAGCAGCAAATGGAGCACTGAAGCTTTCTTT. Translation gives CASSKWSTEAFF.

This clonotype was detected only a few times. The chain combines TRBV7-3 with TRBJ2-3; D gene uncertain. CDR1 and CDR2 (germline): SGHTA, FQGTGA. This CDR3 spans 14 amino acids. The germline V and J ends were trimmed by 2 bases and 1 base, with 7 bases remaining between them. CDR3 in DNA: TGTGCCAGCAGCTTACGACCGCGCACAGATACGCAGTATTTT. It is translated as CASSLRPRTDTQYF.

The chain links TRBV21-1 to TRBJ1-3; the table calls TRBD1, which could not be checked here. TRBV21-1 is a documented pseudogene. The CDR3 runs 16 residues. The CDR3 DNA reads as TGTGCCAGCAGCATGGGGACTCCTGACTCTGGAAACACCATATATTTT. The encoded protein is CASSMGTPDSGNTIYF.

The CDR3 spells CASSYSGTSRAGDNEQFF. Written as DNA, the CDR3 is TGTGCCAGCAGTTACTCCGGGACAAGTCGGGCAGGGGACAATGAGCAGTTCTTC. V gene TRBV6-2 or TRBV6-3 combines with J gene TRBJ2-1; possibly TRBD1 for D (6 bases). There are 18 residues in the CDR3. Germline V gene lookup returns CDR1 MNHEY and CDR2 SVGEGT. V dropped 0 bases and J dropped 5 bases, with 20 bases sitting between them.

This chain joins TRBV7-2 and TRBJ2-4; 8 bases are shared with TRBD1. V dropped 3 bases and J dropped 5; count of bases not matched to a gene: 12. Germline-derived CDR1 and CDR2 are SGHTA and FQGNSA. CDR3 length equals 17 residues. The CDR3 loop is CASSLGTTGGWQNIQYF. Here the CDR3 DNA reads TGTGCCAGCAGCTTGGGGACCACAGGGGGATGGCAAAACATTCAGTACTTC.